Shown below are 28 T cell receptor beta chains from a single sample sequenced in a study of blood T cell repertoires in COVID-19. Using immunoSEQ multiplex PCR, the repertoire was profiled, and TCRdb retains in-frame clones only, with some absent. The table lists about 260,000 clones, around nine tenths of them singletons. Sample: peripheral blood. The receptors come from a woman in her fifties or sixties with COVID-19, enrolled during active disease.

The chain joins TRBV28 to TRBJ1-2; D is possibly TRBD1 (6 bases). This CDR3 contains 13 residues. V was trimmed by 6 bases and J by 7 bases, leaving 15 bases between them. Germline loops: CDR1 MDHEN, CDR2 SYDVKM. The CDR3 region is CASSRTPRGGYTF. CDR3 DNA sequence: TGTGCCAGCAGCCGCACCCCCAGGGGTGGCTACACCTTC.

The gene calls are TRBV6-6 and TRBJ2-5, with D uncertain. The CDR3 is made up of 11 amino acids. The ends were cut back, 6 bases at V and 3 bases at J, with 5 bases in the middle. The germline CDR1 and CDR2 sequences are MNHNY and SVGAGI (reference sequence). The CDR3 sequence is CASRAEETQYF. The CDR3 DNA follows: TGTGCCAGCAGGGCGGAAGAGACCCAGTACTTC.

The V and J genes are TRBV4-2 and TRBJ2-5; 12 positions match TRBD1. V was pared by 2 bases and J by 7 bases, with 14 bases of the junction left unmatched. The CDR3 spans 18 residues. Germline V gene sequence: CDR1 LGHNA, CDR2 YNFKEQ. The CDR3 DNA is TGTGCCAGCAGCCAAAGCACGGGACAGGGGGCAGTACCCAGGACCCAGTACTTC. Translating gives CASSQSTGQGAVPRTQYF.

This clone was detected only a few times. This sequence joins TRBV4-1 and TRBJ2-7; D may be TRBD2 (5 bases). Germline lookup yields CDR1 MGHRA and CDR2 YSYEKL. The CDR3 runs to 16 residues. The V gene lost 0 bases and the J gene lost 2 bases, with 14 bases spanning the gap. CDR3 sequence (DNA): TGCGCCAGCAGCCAAGATCCCTTTGCGGGCCCCTACGAGCAGTACTTC. It yields the protein CASSQDPFAGPYEQYF.

The chain uses TRBV6-5 and TRBJ2-3, with D uncertain. The CDR3 covers 15 residues. With 6 bases removed from V and 5 bases from J, the gap between germline ends came to 18 bases. CDR1 and CDR2 (germline): MNHEY, SVGAGI. The CDR3 DNA is TGTGCCAGCAGCCAGTCCCATTATAACGTAGATACGCAGTATTTT. Translating gives CASSQSHYNVDTQYF.

This rearrangement joins TRBV11-2 to TRBJ2-1; 12 positions agree with TRBD2. Germline V gene sequence: CDR1 SGHAT, CDR2 FQNNGV. V lost 2 bases, J lost 9 bases, and 11 bases stayed unmatched. The CDR3 spans 17 residues. The chain's CDR3 is CASSLPSGRARMSEQFF. Written as DNA, the CDR3 is TGTGCCAGCAGCTTACCTAGCGGGAGGGCCCGAATGAGTGAGCAGTTCTTC.

V usage is TRBV3-1 (or the pseudogene TRBV3-2) and J usage is TRBJ1-2, with 8 nucleotides matching TRBD1. Germline values: CDR1 LGHDT, CDR2 YNNKEL (reference sequence). V lost 7 bases and J lost 8; bases outside the gene matches: 15. The CDR3 sequence is 15 residues long. CDR3 DNA sequence: TGTGCCAGCACCTCGACAGGGGCGGTATTCGGAGGCTACACCTTC. Translation gives CASTSTGAVFGGYTF.

The chain joins TRBV7-3 to TRBJ2-1, with no clear D. This CDR3 has 12 amino acids. Germline V gene lookup returns CDR1 SGHTA and CDR2 FQGTGA. Between the trimmed V and J ends, which lost 5 bases and 5 bases, there was a span of 7 bases. The CDR3 here is CASSPDNNEQFF. The CDR3 region has the DNA TGTGCCAGCAGCCCTGACAACAATGAGCAGTTCTTC.

J is TRBJ1-1 and V is TRBV15, with D perhaps matching TRBD1 (5 bases). The germline CDR1 and CDR2 sequences are LNHNV and YYDKDF (reference sequence). Deletions cut 1 base from V and 0 bases from J, with 12 bases between. The CDR3 totals 16 residues. CDR3 protein: CATSRGGGMLNTEAFF. CDR3 nucleotide sequence: TGTGCCACCAGCAGAGGTGGGGGGATGTTGAACACTGAAGCTTTCTTT. The complete variable domain, with remaining parts taken from reference TRBV15 and TRBJ1-1, reads DAMVIQNPRYQVTQFGKPVTLSCSQTLNHNVMYWYQQKSSQAPKLLFHYYDKDFNNEADTPDNFQSRRPNTSFCFLDIRSPGLGDTAMYLCATSRGGGMLNTEAFFGQGTRLTVV.

The chain carries TRBV5-4 and TRBJ2-2; maybe TRBD1 (6 bases). Germline V CDR1 and CDR2: SGHNT, YYREEE (reference sequence). The CDR3 spans 16 residues. V was clipped by 4 bases and J by 2 bases, with 15 bases between them. CDR3 nucleotide sequence: TGTGCCAGCAGCCCCTCCGGCAGGGGTAACACCGGGGAGCTGTTTTTT. Its protein product is CASSPSGRGNTGELFF.

This chain joins TRBV27 and TRBJ2-7, with 8 bases fitting TRBD2. The CDR3 covers 16 residues. Germline V lookup: CDR1 MNHEY, CDR2 SMNVEV (reference sequence). Trimming took 5 bases from V and 2 from J; bases not matched to a gene: 11. The chain's CDR3 is CASSPINSGITYEQYF. DNA for the CDR3: TGTGCCAGCAGTCCCATCAATAGCGGGATCACCTACGAGCAGTACTTC.

CDR3 coding DNA: TGTGCCAGCTCACCTACGACAGGGCCCATGAACACTGAAGCTTTCTTT. It yields the protein CASSPTTGPMNTEAFF. V usage is TRBV18 and J usage is TRBJ1-1, with 7 positions matching TRBD1. Germline V gene sequence: CDR1 KGHSH, CDR2 LQKENI. This CDR3 spans 16 amino acids. Trimming removed 3 bases from V and 0 bases from J; junction bases left unmatched: 7.

The chain uses TRBV7-2 and TRBJ1-1, with D unclear. The CDR3 runs 13 residues. Germline V lookup: CDR1 SGHTA, CDR2 FQGNSA. The ends were cut back, 6 bases at V and 4 bases at J, with 12 bases in the middle. CDR3 sequence (DNA): TGTGCCAGCAGACGCGATCCCTTCACTGAAGCTTTCTTT. It yields the protein CASRRDPFTEAFF.

V and J are TRBV5-1 and TRBJ2-7, with 8 bases that match TRBD2. There are 16 residues in the CDR3. Trimming at V came to 4 bases and at J to 4 bases, leaving 13 bases not matched to a gene. Germline V gene lookup returns CDR1 SGHRS and CDR2 YFSETQ. CDR3 DNA sequence: TGCGCCAGCAGCCTGGGCGCCGGACTAGCTCAATACGAGCAGTACTTC. Translation gives CASSLGAGLAQYEQYF.

The chain links TRBV19 to TRBJ2-2, with 8 positions matching TRBD2. Germline V CDR1 and CDR2: LNHDA, SQIVND (reference sequence). V lost 3 bases, J lost 1 base, and 1 base stayed unmatched. The CDR3 totals 15 residues. CDR3 DNA sequence: TGTGCCAGTAGTATTCTAGCGGGGAACACCGGGGAGCTGTTTTTT. It encodes CASSILAGNTGELFF.

The rearrangement links TRBV30 to TRBJ1-2; D possibly corresponds to TRBD1 (5 bases). In germline, CDR1 is GTSNPN, CDR2 SVGIG (reference sequence). This CDR3 region has 14 residues. The V and J ends lost 3 bases and 0 bases respectively, with 11 bases between them. The DNA for the CDR3 is TGTGCCTGGAGGGACACCTCCGCTAACTATGGCTACACCTTC. This translates into CAWRDTSANYGYTF.

A word on this clone: The junction differs from germline at one of its ends, possibly a read error. The chain has TRBV28 and TRBJ2-1; 7 positions match TRBD2. The CDR3 consists of 16 residues. CDR1 is MDHEN, CDR2 SYDVKM, per germline. The CDR3 spells CASSPQTSWSSNEQFF. For the CDR3, the DNA is TGTGCCAGCAGTCCTCAGACTAGCTGGTCCTCCAATGAGCAGTTCTTC. Together with reference TRBV28 and TRBJ2-1, the CDR3 gives the full variable domain: DVKVTQSSRYLVKRTGEKVFLECVQDMDHENMFWYRQDPGLGLRLIYFSYDVKMKEKGDIPEGYSVSREKKERFSLILESASTNQTSMYLCASSPQTSWSSNEQFFGPGTRLTVL.

V and J are TRBV2 and TRBJ2-5, with 16 nucleotides matching TRBD2. The CDR3 is 17 residues long. V lost 7 bases to trimming and J lost 4 bases; unmatched junction nucleotides: 9. Per germline, CDR1 SNHLY and CDR2 FYNNEI. DNA of the CDR3: TGTGCCAGCACCCAGGGGACTAGCGGGAGGGCCTCAGAGACCCAGTACTTC. Translation: CASTQGTSGRASETQYF.

J is TRBJ1-5 and V is TRBV6-5; TRBD1 might be the D (5 bases). The V gene lost 3 bases and the J gene lost 6 bases, with 12 bases spanning the gap. The length of the CDR3 is 14 residues. Looked up from germline, CDR1 is MNHEY and CDR2 is SVGAGI. The CDR3 bases are TGTGCCAGCAGTTATCAGGGAGGTGGTCAGCCCCAGCATTTT. This gives the protein CASSYQGGGQPQHF.

V and J are TRBV6-6 and TRBJ2-1, with TRBD2 matching 8 bases. The CDR3 is made up of 18 amino acids. Trimming removed 5 bases from V and 5 bases from J; junction bases left unmatched: 17. Germline V gene sequence: CDR1 MNHNY, CDR2 SVGAGI (reference sequence). The CDR3 DNA reads as TGTGCCAGCAGTCAACCCCTGGGGGGAGTAGCGGGGCACAATGAGCAGTTCTTC. Protein: CASSQPLGGVAGHNEQFF.

J is TRBJ2-5 and V is TRBV3-1 (or the pseudogene TRBV3-2); TRBD1 is a possible D gene (9 bases). The V end lost 2 bases, the J end lost 5 bases, and 36 bases lay between the germline ends. The CDR3 covers 22 residues. Germline loops: CDR1 LGHDT, CDR2 YNNKEL (reference sequence). CDR3 protein: CASSQFTLGTGFSSGLRETQYF. The CDR3 coding sequence is TGTGCCAGCAGCCAATTTACGCTGGGGACAGGGTTTTCTAGCGGGCTGAGGGAGACCCAGTACTTC.

V gene TRBV29-1 combines with J gene TRBJ2-7; 7 nucleotides line up with TRBD1. Germline V lookup: CDR1 SQVTM, CDR2 ANQGSEA. The CDR3 is made up of 14 amino acids. The junction had 15 bases not matched to a gene; V was cut back by 7 bases and J by 6 bases. The CDR3 sequence is CSAAVTGSHGEQYF. In nucleotides, the CDR3 is TGCAGCGCTGCGGTGACAGGGAGCCATGGCGAGCAGTACTTC.

This clone was found a few times. The chain has TRBV27 and TRBJ1-2; D call uncertain. V shed 0 bases and J shed 5 bases, with 7 bases lying between them. This CDR3 region has 13 residues. The germline CDR1 and CDR2 sequences are MNHEY and SMNVEV (reference sequence). The CDR3 protein is CASSLSRQYGYTF. The CDR3 DNA is TGTGCCAGCAGTTTATCACGTCAGTATGGCTACACCTTC.

The chain joins TRBV6-2 or TRBV6-3 to TRBJ2-3; the D is unclear. Trimming removed 5 bases from V and 1 base from J, with 16 bases in between. The CDR3 runs 16 residues. Germline CDR1 reads MNHEY; CDR2 reads SVGEGT. The CDR3 DNA sequence: TGTGCCAGCAGTACCCCGGGTAGCACCGGCACAGATACGCAGTATTTT. Protein sequence: CASSTPGSTGTDTQYF.

This clone has more than one count but fewer than ten. The chain couples TRBV10-3 to TRBJ1-6; 7 bases are a match to TRBD1. With V trimmed by 10 bases and J by 6 bases, 12 bases remained unmatched. Germline CDR1 ENHRY, CDR2 SYGVKD. The length of the CDR3 is 15 residues. CDR3 loop: CATTTGTEFNSPLHF. CDR3 nucleotide sequence: TGTGCCACCACAACCGGGACAGAATTTAATTCACCCCTCCACTTT.

The rearrangement joins TRBV7-3 to TRBJ2-1, with 11 nucleotides matching TRBD2. Looked up from germline, CDR1 is SGHTA and CDR2 is FQGTGA. J lost 2 bases, V lost 5 bases, and 2 bases had no gene match. CDR3 length: 15 amino acids. The CDR3 bases are TGTGCCAGCAGCCTAGCGGGAGGCACCTACAATGAGCAGTTCTTC. This codes for CASSLAGGTYNEQFF.

The V call is TRBV19, the J call TRBJ2-2; TRBD2 matches at 9 bases. Germline V gene lookup returns CDR1 LNHDA and CDR2 SQIVND (reference sequence). The CDR3 runs to 16 residues. V was pared by 4 bases and J by 3 bases, with 6 bases of the junction left unmatched. CDR3 in amino acids: CASSSWREGYTGELFF. The CDR3 DNA is TGTGCCAGTAGTAGTTGGCGGGAGGGATACACCGGGGAGCTGTTTTTT.

The chain joins TRBV2 to TRBJ1-5; the match to TRBD1 covers 9 bases. The CDR3 is 16 residues long. From germline, CDR1 is SNHLY and CDR2 FYNNEI. The V gene end was trimmed by 5 bases and the J gene end by 1 base; junction bases not matched to a gene: 6. CDR3 loop: CASSRDRVYSNQPQHF. The CDR3 DNA is TGTGCCAGCAGTAGGGACAGGGTGTACAGCAATCAGCCCCAGCATTTT.